These 24 T cell receptor beta chains were sequenced from one sample in a study of monozygotic twins with inflammatory bowel disease. TCRdb reprocessed the 5' RACE reads; each CDR3 protein has one entry and no DNA is given. The sample table sets out around 210,000 distinct CDR3 sequences. The sequenced sample consisted of blood. The receptors come from a human donor with ulcerative colitis or Crohn's disease, or a healthy co-twin of an affected twin (not recorded which).

The chain couples TRBV11-2 to TRBJ1-1; no DNA is available, so the TRBD1 call from TCRdb remains unchecked. Germline CDR1 SGHAT, CDR2 FQNNGV. The CDR3 totals 16 residues. CDR3 loop: CASSPLGQGRSTEAFF.

The rearrangement joins TRBV30 to TRBJ2-1; TCRdb outputs TRBD2, but without DNA this stays unchecked. The CDR3 covers 13 residues. Germline assignment: CDR1 GTSNPN and CDR2 SVGIG (reference sequence). CDR3: CAWTGTRESEQFF.

The chain is built from TRBV28 and TRBJ2-2. CDR3 length equals 18 residues. Germline lookup yields CDR1 MDHEN and CDR2 SYDVKM. This CDR3 reads CASSSLIPRVVDTGELFF.

The CDR3 spells CASSPDGWQGARYEQYF. The chain has TRBV5-1 and TRBJ2-7; TCRdb picks TRBD1, but there is no DNA to check that call. CDR3 length: 17 amino acids. Germline loops: CDR1 SGHRS, CDR2 YFSETQ.

This chain links TRBV4-2 with TRBJ2-7; with no DNA, the TCRdb D assignment of TRBD1 cannot be verified. The CDR3 is made up of 13 amino acids. The V gene's germline CDR1 is LGHNA and CDR2 YNFKEQ. CDR3: CASSQGAPYEQYF.

The chain recombines TRBV7-9 with TRBJ2-4. The V gene's germline CDR1 is SEHNR and CDR2 FQNEAQ (reference sequence). This CDR3 has 13 residues. The CDR3 reads CASNLDREDIQYF. The full variable domain, with the rest looked up from reference TRBV7-9 and TRBJ2-4, is DTGVSQNPRHKITKRGQNVTFRCDPISEHNRLYWYRQTLGQGPEFLTYFQNEAQLEKSRLLSDRFSAERPKGSFSTLEIQRTEQGDSAMYLCASNLDREDIQYFGAGTRLSVL.

This chain connects TRBV5-4 to TRBJ2-3; the D gene TCRdb calls, TRBD1, cannot be checked with no DNA. The CDR3 runs 13 residues. The germline V gene encodes CDR1 SGHNT and CDR2 YYREEE (reference sequence). This chain's CDR3 is CANSSQGGDTQYF.

The chain uses TRBV11-2 and TRBJ2-1; the D call of TRBD2 rests on TCRdb alone, since no DNA is present to check it. Per germline, CDR1 SGHAT and CDR2 FQNNGV. The CDR3 has 16 amino acids. CDR3 loop: CASSLGLAVTFNEQFF.

The genes are TRBV15 and TRBJ1-1. Per the germline V gene, CDR1 is LNHNV and CDR2 is YYDKDF (reference sequence). The CDR3 runs 14 residues. The CDR3 reads CATSRDLGNTEAFF.

This sequence joins TRBV2 and TRBJ1-1; with no DNA, the TCRdb D assignment of TRBD1 cannot be verified. Germline V gene sequence: CDR1 SNHLY, CDR2 FYNNEI. This CDR3 is built from 16 residues. The CDR3 sequence: CASSEERQVGNTEAFF.

The rearrangement uses TRBV18 and TRBJ2-7. Germline CDR1 reads KGHSH; CDR2 reads LQKENI. The CDR3 loop spans 16 amino acids. CDR3: CASSPPGRRSSYEQYF.

The V and J genes are TRBV2 and TRBJ2-1; the TCRdb D gene call, TRBD1, has no DNA to confirm it. This CDR3 is built from 16 residues. Germline V gene sequence: CDR1 SNHLY, CDR2 FYNNEI. The CDR3 region is CASGPPQGGPGNEQFF.

V usage is TRBV9 and J usage is TRBJ2-3; TCRdb gives TRBD1 as the D gene, but with no DNA this cannot be confirmed. Germline CDR1 and CDR2: SGDLS and YYNGEE. The length of the CDR3 is 17 residues. The CDR3: CASSVGIGASSTDTQYF.

This chain uses TRBV4-3 with TRBJ2-2; TCRdb names TRBD2, which stays unverified in the absence of DNA. CDR1 and CDR2 from the germline V gene are LGHNA and YSLEER. This CDR3 has 14 amino acids. CDR3 in amino acids: CASSQGGTASELFF.

The CDR3 spells CASTLTSGQETQYF. The chain combines TRBV7-9 with TRBJ2-5; TCRdb lists TRBD2, though no DNA is available to test this call. The CDR3 has 14 residues. Germline V CDR1 and CDR2: SEHNR, FQNEAQ (reference sequence).

The gene calls are TRBV9 and TRBJ2-1; the TCRdb D gene call, TRBD2, has no DNA to confirm it. The CDR3 consists of 16 residues. Germline-derived CDR1 and CDR2 are SGDLS and YYNGEE. The CDR3 is CASSVGGLAGDNEQFF.

The chain recombines TRBV20-1 with TRBJ2-5; lacking DNA, the TRBD1 call made by TCRdb goes unchecked. This CDR3 has 15 residues. Germline values: CDR1 DFQATT, CDR2 SNEGSKA (reference sequence). This CDR3 reads CSAREARQGLETQYF.

The chain joins TRBV20-1 to TRBJ2-1; absent DNA, TCRdb's TRBD1 call cannot be checked. This CDR3 comprises 13 residues. Germline CDR1 reads DFQATT; CDR2 reads SNEGSKA (reference sequence). The CDR3 sequence: CSADHRDGVEQFF.

This chain joins TRBV7-7 and TRBJ2-1; TCRdb returns TRBD1, unconfirmable since there is no DNA. This CDR3 has 15 residues. The germline CDR1 and CDR2 sequences are SSHAT and FNYEAQ (reference sequence). CDR3 protein: CASSLNGQGNNEQFF.

The V call is TRBV3-1, the J call TRBJ2-1; without DNA, the TCRdb call of TRBD1 cannot be checked. The CDR3 runs 13 residues. Germline V gene sequence: CDR1 LGHDT, CDR2 YNNKEL (reference sequence). The CDR3: CASSQPLGQGEFF.

The chain carries TRBV3-1 and TRBJ2-1; TCRdb calls TRBD2, which cannot be checked without DNA. Germline lookup yields CDR1 LGHDT and CDR2 YNNKEL (reference sequence). The CDR3 is 14 amino acids. The CDR3 loop is CASSRTSAYNEQFF.

This chain joins TRBV19 and TRBJ1-2. The CDR3 sequence is 14 residues long. CDR1 is LNHDA, CDR2 SQIVND, per germline (reference sequence). The CDR3 region is CASSVAGTNYGYTF. Drawing the rest from reference TRBV19 and TRBJ1-2, the complete variable domain is DGGITQSPKYLFRKEGQNVTLSCEQNLNHDAMYWYRQDPGQGLRLIYYSQIVNDFQKGDIAEGYSVSREKKESFPLTVTSAQKNPTAFYLCASSVAGTNYGYTFGSGTRLTVV.

The V gene is TRBV3-1, the J gene TRBJ1-2; TCRdb names TRBD1, which stays unverified in the absence of DNA. CDR1 and CDR2 (germline): LGHDT, YNNKEL (reference sequence). The CDR3 is 15 residues long. The CDR3 sequence is CASSPWTGNYYGYTF.

The rearrangement links TRBV7-9 to TRBJ2-5; TCRdb returns TRBD1, unconfirmable since there is no DNA. The CDR3 totals 16 residues. CDR1 SEHNR and CDR2 FQNEAQ come from the germline V gene (reference sequence). This CDR3 reads CASSSTRGEIQETQYF.